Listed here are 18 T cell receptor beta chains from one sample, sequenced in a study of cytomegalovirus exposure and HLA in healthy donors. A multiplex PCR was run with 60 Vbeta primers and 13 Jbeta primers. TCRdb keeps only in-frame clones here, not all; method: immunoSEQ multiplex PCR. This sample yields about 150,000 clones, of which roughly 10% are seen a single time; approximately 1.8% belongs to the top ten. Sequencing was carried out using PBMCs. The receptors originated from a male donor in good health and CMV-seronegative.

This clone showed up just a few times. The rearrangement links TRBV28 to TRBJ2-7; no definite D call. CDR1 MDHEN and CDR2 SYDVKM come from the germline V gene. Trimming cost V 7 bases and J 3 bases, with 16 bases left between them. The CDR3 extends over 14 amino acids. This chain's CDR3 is CASTLRHVNYEQYF. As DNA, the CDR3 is TGTGCCAGCACTCTCAGGCATGTAAACTACGAGCAGTACTTC.

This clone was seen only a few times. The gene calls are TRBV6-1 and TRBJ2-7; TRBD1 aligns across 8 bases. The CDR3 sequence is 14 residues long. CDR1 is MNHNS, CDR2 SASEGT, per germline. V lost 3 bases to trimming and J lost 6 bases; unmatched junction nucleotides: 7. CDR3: CASSDLTGAGEQYF. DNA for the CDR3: TGTGCCAGCAGTGACCTGACAGGGGCGGGCGAGCAGTACTTC.

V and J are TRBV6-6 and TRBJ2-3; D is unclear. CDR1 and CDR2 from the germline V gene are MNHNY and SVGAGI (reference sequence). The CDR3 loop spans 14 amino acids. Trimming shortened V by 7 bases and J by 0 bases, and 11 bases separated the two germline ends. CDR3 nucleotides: TGTGCCAGCAATCGAGCGTCTAGCACAGATACGCAGTATTTT. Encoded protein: CASNRASSTDTQYF.

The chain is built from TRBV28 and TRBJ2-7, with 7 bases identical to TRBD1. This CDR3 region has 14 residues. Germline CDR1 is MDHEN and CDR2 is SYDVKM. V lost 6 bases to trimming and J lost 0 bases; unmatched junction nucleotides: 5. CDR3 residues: CASSRDRDSYEQYF. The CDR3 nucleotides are TGTGCCAGCAGCCGCGACAGGGACTCCTACGAGCAGTACTTC.

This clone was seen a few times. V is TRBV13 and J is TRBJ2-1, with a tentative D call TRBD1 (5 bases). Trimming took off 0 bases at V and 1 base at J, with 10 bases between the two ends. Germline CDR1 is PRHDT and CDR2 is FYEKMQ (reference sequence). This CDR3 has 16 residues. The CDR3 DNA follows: TGTGCCAGCAGCTTAGGAGCAGGGTGGTCCTACAATGAGCAGTTCTTC. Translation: CASSLGAGWSYNEQFF.

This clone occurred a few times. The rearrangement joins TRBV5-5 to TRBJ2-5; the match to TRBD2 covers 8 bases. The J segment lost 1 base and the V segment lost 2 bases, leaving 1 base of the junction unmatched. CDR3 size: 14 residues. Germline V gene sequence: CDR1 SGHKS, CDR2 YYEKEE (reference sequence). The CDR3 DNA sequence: TGTGCCAGCAGCTTTAGCGGGACCCAAGAGACCCAGTACTTC. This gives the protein CASSFSGTQETQYF.

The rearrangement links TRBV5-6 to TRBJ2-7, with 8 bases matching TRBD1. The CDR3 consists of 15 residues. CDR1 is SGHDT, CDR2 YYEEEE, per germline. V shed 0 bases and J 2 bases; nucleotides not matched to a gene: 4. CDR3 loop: CASSLGTGNTYEQYF. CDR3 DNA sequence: TGTGCCAGCAGCTTGGGGACAGGGAATACCTACGAGCAGTACTTC.

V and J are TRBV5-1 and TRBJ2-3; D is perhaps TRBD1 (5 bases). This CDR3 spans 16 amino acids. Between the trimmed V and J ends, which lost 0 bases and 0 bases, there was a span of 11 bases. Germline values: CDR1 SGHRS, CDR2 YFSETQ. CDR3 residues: CASSLERGLSTDTQYF. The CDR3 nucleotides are TGCGCCAGCAGCTTGGAAAGGGGTCTCAGCACAGATACGCAGTATTTT.

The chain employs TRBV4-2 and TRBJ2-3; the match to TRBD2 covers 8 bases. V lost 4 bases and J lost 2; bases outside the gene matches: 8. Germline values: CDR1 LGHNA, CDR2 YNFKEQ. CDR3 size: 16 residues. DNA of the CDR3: TGTGCCAGCAGCCCGGGGGGGGGTTCCACCACAGATACGCAGTATTTT. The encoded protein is CASSPGGGSTTDTQYF.

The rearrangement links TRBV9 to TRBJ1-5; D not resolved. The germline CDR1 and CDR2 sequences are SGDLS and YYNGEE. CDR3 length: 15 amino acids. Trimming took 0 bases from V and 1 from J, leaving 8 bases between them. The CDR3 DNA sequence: TGTGCCAGCAGCGTAGAAGGGAGAAGCAATCAGCCCCAGCATTTT. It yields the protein CASSVEGRSNQPQHF. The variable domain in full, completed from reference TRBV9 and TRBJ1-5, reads DSGVTQTPKHLITATGQRVTLRCSPRSGDLSVYWYQQSLDQGLQFLIQYYNGEERAKGNILERFSAQQFPDLHSELNLSSLELGDSALYFCASSVEGRSNQPQHFGDGTRLSIL.

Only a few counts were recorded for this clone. The CDR3 DNA reads as TGTGCCAGCAGCTTAAGAGGACAGGGAGGCGAGCAGTACTTC. Amino acids: CASSLRGQGGEQYF. The J gene is TRBJ2-7, the V gene TRBV7-3; TRBD1 matches 8 bases. V dropped 1 base and J dropped 6; count of bases not matched to a gene: 5. The CDR3 loop spans 14 amino acids. CDR1 and CDR2 from the germline V gene are SGHTA and FQGTGA.

The CDR3 bases are TGTGCCAGCAGCTTAAAGGGGGGGGCAGGGTTCTTCTACGAGCAGTACTTC. This sequence encodes CASSLKGGAGFFYEQYF. V usage is TRBV7-2 and J usage is TRBJ2-7; a weak D match, TRBD2 (7 bases). Germline CDR1 and CDR2: SGHTA and FQGNSA. The V and J ends lost 2 bases and 3 bases respectively, with 20 bases between them. CDR3 length equals 17 residues. Full variable domain (missing parts from reference TRBV7-2 and TRBJ2-7): GAGVSQSPSNKVTEKGKDVELRCDPISGHTALYWYRQSLGQGLEFLIYFQGNSAPDKSGLPSDRFSAERTGGSVSTLTIQRTQQEDSAVYLCASSLKGGAGFFYEQYFGPGTRLTVT.

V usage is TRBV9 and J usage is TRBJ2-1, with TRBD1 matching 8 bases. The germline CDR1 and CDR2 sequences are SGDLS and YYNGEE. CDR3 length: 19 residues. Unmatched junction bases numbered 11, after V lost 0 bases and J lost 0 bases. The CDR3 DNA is TGTGCCAGCAGCGTAGTTGGGACAGGAATAATTCCCTCCTACAATGAGCAGTTCTTC. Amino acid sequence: CASSVVGTGIIPSYNEQFF.

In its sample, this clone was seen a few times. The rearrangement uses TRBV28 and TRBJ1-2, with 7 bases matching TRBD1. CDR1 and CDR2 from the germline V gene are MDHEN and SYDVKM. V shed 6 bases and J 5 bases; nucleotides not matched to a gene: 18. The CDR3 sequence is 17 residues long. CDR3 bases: TGTGCCAGCAGCTCCAGATTACCGGGACAGCGGGGGTATGGCTACACCTTC. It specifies CASSSRLPGQRGYGYTF.

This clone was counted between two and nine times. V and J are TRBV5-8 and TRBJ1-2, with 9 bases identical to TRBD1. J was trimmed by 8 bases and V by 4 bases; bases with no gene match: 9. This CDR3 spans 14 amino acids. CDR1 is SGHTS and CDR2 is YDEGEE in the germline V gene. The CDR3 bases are TGTGCCAGCAGCCCGACAGGGGGAAGAAGGGGCTACACCTTC. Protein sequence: CASSPTGGRRGYTF.

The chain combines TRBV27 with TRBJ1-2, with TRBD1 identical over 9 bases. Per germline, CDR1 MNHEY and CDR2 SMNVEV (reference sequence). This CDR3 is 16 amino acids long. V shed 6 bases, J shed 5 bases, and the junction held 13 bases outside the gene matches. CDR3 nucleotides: TGTGCCAGCAGCCGCCTTACAACAGGGGGCTGGTATGGCTACACCTTC. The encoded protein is CASSRLTTGGWYGYTF.

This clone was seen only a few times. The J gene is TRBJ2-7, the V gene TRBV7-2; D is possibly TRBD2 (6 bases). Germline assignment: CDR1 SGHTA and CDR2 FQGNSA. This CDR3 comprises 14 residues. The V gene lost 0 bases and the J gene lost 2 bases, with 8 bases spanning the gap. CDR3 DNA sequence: TGTGCCAGCAGCTTAGCTAGCGGAGCCTACGAGCAGTACTTC. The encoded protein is CASSLASGAYEQYF.

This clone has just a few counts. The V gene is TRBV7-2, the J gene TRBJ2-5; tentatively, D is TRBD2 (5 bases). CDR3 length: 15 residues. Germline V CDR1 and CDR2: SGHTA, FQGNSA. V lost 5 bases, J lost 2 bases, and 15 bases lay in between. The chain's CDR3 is CASSPISRTQETQYF. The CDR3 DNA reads TGTGCCAGCAGCCCTATTTCTCGGACTCAAGAGACCCAGTACTTC.